This T cell receptor (beta chain) was recovered during a study of T-cell reconstitution after alpha-beta-depleted transplantation in children. General study points: TCRbeta diversity was high at day 60 in some patients (a result of surviving recipient T cells and thymic progenitors).

Germline V CDR1 and CDR2: GTSNPN, SVGIG (reference sequence). V lost 0 bases, J lost 4 bases, and 13 bases lay in between. The CDR3 spans 15 residues. Note on this clonotype: Its antigen is unidentified.

Unique molecular identifiers were used to barcode this TCRbeta library. One entry per CDR3 protein results from TCRdb running MiXCR on the PCR reads. The repertoire holds hundreds of thousands of distinct CDR3 sequences, more than 20% seen once, with 4.5% to 5.5% in the top ten. The sample here was PBMCs, mostly from graft donor cells, taken 360 days after TCRalphabeta/CD19-depleted stem cell transplant. The V call is TRBV30, the J call TRBJ1-5; D perhaps matches TRBD1 (5 bases). This receptor was obtained from a female patient younger than 10 who had a stem cell transplant for congenital amegakaryocytic thrombocytopenia, so the T cells may come from the graft donor. The CDR3: CAWSVVGKGNQPQHF. CDR3 bases: TGTGCCTGGAGTGTAGTAGGGAAGGGGAATCAGCCCCAGCATTTT.